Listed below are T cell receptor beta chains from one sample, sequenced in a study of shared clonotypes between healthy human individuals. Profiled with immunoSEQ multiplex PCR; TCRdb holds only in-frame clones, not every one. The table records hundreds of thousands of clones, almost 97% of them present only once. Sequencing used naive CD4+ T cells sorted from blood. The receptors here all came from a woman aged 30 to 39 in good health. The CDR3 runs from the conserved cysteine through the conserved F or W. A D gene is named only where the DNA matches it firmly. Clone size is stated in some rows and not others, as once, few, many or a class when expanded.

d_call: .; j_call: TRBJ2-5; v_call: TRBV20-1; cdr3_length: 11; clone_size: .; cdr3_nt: TGCAGTGAACAGGGAAGAGAGACCCAGTACTTC; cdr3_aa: CSEQGRETQYF
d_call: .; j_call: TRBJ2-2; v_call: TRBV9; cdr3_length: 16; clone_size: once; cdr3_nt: TGTGCCAGCAGCCCCCGGGGTGCCTCGAACACCGGGGAGCTGTTTTTT; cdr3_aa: CASSPRGASNTGELFF
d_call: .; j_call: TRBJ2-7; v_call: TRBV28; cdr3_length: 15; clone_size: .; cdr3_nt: TGTGCCAGCAGTTCCGATGTTGGGGGACCTGTCGAGCAGTACTTC; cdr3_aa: CASSSDVGGPVEQYF
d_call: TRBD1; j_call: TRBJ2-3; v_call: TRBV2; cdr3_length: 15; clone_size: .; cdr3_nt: TGTGCCAGCATTCGGACAGGGGTAGTCACAGATACGCAGTATTTT; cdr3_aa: CASIRTGVVTDTQYF
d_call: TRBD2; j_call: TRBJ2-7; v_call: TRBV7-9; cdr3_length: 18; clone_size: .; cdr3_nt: TGTGCCAGCAGCCCCACTTCTGTGACTAGCGGGATCCCCTACGAGCAGTACTTC; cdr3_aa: CASSPTSVTSGIPYEQYF
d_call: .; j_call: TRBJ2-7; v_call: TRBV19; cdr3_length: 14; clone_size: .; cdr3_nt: TGTGCCAGTAGTATGCGGACGAACTCCTACGAGCAGTACTTC; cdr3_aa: CASSMRTNSYEQYF
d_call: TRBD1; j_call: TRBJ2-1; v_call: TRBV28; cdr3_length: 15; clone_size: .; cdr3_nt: TGTGCCAGCAAGTGGGCAGGGGGCAGGTGGAATGAGCAGTTCTTC; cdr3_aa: CASKWAGGRWNEQFF
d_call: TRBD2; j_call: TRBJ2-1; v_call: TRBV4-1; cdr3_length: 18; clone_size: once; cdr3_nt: TGCGCCAGCAGCCGCGGACTAGCGGGACCTCGAAACTACAATGAGCAGTTCTTC; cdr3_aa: CASSRGLAGPRNYNEQFF
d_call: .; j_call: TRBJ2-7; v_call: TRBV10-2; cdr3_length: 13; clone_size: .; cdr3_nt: TGCGCCAGCAGTGAGTCCGTCGCAGGGAGCGTGTACTTC; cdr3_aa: CASSESVAGSVYF
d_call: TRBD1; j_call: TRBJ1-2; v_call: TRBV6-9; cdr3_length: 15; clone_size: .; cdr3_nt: TGTGCCAGCAGTTACTCAAACAGGGGGGACTATGGCTACACCTTC; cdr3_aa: CASSYSNRGDYGYTF
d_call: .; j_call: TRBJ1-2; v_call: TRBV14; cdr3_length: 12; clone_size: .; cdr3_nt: TGTGCCAGCAGCCAAGGGGGCTATGGCTACACCTTC; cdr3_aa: CASSQGGYGYTF
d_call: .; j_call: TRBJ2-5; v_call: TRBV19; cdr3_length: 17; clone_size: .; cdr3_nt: TGTGCCAGTAGTAGGTTCGCGGCCTCCGACTTCGAGGAGACCCAGTACTTC; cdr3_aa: CASSRFAASDFEETQYF
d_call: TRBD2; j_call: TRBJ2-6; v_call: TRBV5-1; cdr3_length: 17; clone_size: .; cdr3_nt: TGCGCCAGCAGCGCGGGACTATTTCTCTCCGGGGCCAACGTCCTGACTTTC; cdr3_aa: CASSAGLFLSGANVLTF
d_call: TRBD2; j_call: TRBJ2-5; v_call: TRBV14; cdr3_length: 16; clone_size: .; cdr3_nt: TGTGCCAGCAGCCAGAGCGGGGCTGGACAAAAGGAGACCCAGTACTTC; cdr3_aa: CASSQSGAGQKETQYF
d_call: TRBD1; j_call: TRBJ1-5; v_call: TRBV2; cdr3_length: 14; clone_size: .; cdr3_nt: TGTGCCAGCAGCATACAGGGGGATTCACAGCCCCAGCATTTT; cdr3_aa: CASSIQGDSQPQHF
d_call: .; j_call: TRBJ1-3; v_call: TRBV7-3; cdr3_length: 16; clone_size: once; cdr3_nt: TGTGCCAGCAGCCAAAGTGGGGGGTTTGCTGGAAACACCATATATTTT; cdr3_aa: CASSQSGGFAGNTIYF
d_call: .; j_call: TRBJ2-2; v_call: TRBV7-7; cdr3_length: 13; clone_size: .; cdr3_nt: TGTGCCAGCAGCTTACAGGGAAACGGGGAGCTGTTTTTT; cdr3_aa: CASSLQGNGELFF
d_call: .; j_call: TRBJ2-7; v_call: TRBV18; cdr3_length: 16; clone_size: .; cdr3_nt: TGTGCCAGCTCATCTCAGGGCGACCCGCGCAACTACGAGCAGTACTTC; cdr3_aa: CASSSQGDPRNYEQYF
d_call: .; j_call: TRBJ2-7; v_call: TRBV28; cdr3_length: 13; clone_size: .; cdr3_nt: .; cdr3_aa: CASSSSGTYEQYF
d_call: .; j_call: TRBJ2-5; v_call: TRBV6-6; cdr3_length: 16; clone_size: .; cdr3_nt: TGTGCCAGCAGTTACCCCCAGTCTGAAGGTCGGGAGACCCAGTACTTC; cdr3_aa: CASSYPQSEGRETQYF
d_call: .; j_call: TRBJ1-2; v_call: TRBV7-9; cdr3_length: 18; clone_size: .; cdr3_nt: TGTGCCAGCAGCTTTCCCTTACTCGGGCAGGAGTTCTGGCATGGCTACACCTTC; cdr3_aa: CASSFPLLGQEFWHGYTF
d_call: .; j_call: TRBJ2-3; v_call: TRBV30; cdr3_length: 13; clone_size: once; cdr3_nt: TGTGCCTGGAGCGACACAGGCACAGATACGCAGTATTTT; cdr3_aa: CAWSDTGTDTQYF
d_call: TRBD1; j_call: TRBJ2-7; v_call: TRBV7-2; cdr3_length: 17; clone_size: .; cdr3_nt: TGTGCCAGCAGCTCAAACGGACAGGGGTACCCCTCCTACGAGCAGTACTTC; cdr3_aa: CASSSNGQGYPSYEQYF
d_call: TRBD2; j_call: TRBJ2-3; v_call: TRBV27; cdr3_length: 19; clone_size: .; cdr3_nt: TGTGCCAGCAGTTCCCTGCCCCGGAGCGGGAGGGCCAGCACAGATACGCAGTATTTT; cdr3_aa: CASSSLPRSGRASTDTQYF